Listed here is a single TCR beta chain. Its antigen remains undetermined. No per-base quality is available; no much larger clone lies one base away. A cohort of 25 to 30 patients with locally advanced or metastatic urothelial carcinoma, treated at Memorial Sloan Kettering on a trial protocol, was included. Peripheral blood mononuclear cells were collected pretreatment and during treatment, with between 1 and 8 total time points per patient. The Qiagen DNeasy Blood extraction kit was used to purify genomic DNA from total PBMCs and from tumor samples. PBMCs were collected pretreatment and during treatment, and were isolated and stored as previously described. CDR1 and CDR2, per the germline V gene, are SNHLY and FYNNEI. The V and J ends are trimmed by 3 bases and 0 bases, leaving 6 bases between them. Spanning cysteine to phenylalanine, the CDR3 consists of 14 amino acids. Here the CDR3 DNA is all that survives: 42 bases in frame from base 1.

Each PCR received spiked-in synthetic TCR analog templates so that absolute template abundance could be estimated from read counts. The immunoSEQ assay used bias-controlled V and J gene primers to amplify TCRbeta CDR3 regions from genomic DNA. Sequencing of rearranged TCRbeta segments was performed at approximately 20X coverage. The authors' analysis ran thus. Sequencing errors were corrected by clustering, and CDR3s were annotated against IMGT so that V, D and J genes could be assigned. Downstream analyses used only productive TCRbeta rearrangements, leaving out any out-of-frame or stop-codon sequences. To compute clonality, Shannon entropy was normalized by the log of the number of unique productive sequences and then subtracted from one. Clones differing between time points or between blood and tumor were identified using Fisher's exact test with Benjamini-Hochberg correction, with an adjusted p below 0.01 applied as the threshold. Imported from immuneACCESS, the table was reduced by TCRdb to in-frame sequences with V and J called. These copies leave out some clones; in studies compared against another copy, an unresolved V gene accounts for under half, and the cause of the remainder is not known. V, J and clone size were drawn from that table, and D and trimming were deduced from the DNA. In this sample the table shows around 100,000 clones, about 85% of which occur a single time. The biggest ten clones account for 2% to 2.5% of the sample.

These data are taken from a study of PD-L1 blockade in urothelial cancer (dated 2017 in TCRdb). Notes on the research overall: Therapy was started in about 2014 for all patients, and atezolizumab 1,200 mg was administered intravenously every 3 weeks. About 85% of the roughly 30 patients were males with bladder-origin urothelial cancer, and about 60% of the roughly 30 reported a prior smoking history. Patients had an ECOG performance status of 0 or 1 and had received between 0 and 3 prior chemotherapy regimens. Blood samples were analyzed at 3 weeks after treatment start (second dose) and at 6 weeks after treatment start. Blood samples yielded a median of around 150,000 T cells and tens of thousands of unique TCRs, with median clonality approximately 0.08. An exploratory multi-omic analysis was conducted of the somatic, immune and clinical correlates of response to PD-L1 blockade with atezolizumab in urothelial cancer. Pretreatment tumor samples, along with matched peripheral blood collected serially before and after atezolizumab treatment, underwent TCR sequencing. Durable clinical benefit was defined as progression-free survival longer than 6 months, and TCR features were also tested against progression-free and overall survival. In the same patients, whole exome sequencing and RNA sequencing of pretreatment tumors were performed in addition to TCR sequencing. Under ten patients reached durable clinical benefit, while about 19 patients did not. Pretreatment blood TCR-seq was available for about 27 patients, at least one posttreatment blood collection was obtained for some 24 patients, and tumor TCR-seq was available for some 24 patients.

Overall study outcomes, separate from this receptor: Small sample size (n of about 30) and many exploratory analyses mean the results are intended to be hypothesis-generating. At 3 weeks after the start of treatment, tumor-associated TCR clones in peripheral blood had expanded more in patients with durable benefit (n of about 20, p = 0.022). A pretreatment peripheral blood TCR clonality below the median was linked to improved progression-free and overall survival.

The chain links TRBV2 with TRBJ2-4, with the D gene too uncertain to name. The sequence was collected from a man over 45 with urothelial cancer. Material: PBMCs, obtained around atezolizumab (anti-PD-L1) treatment. In nucleotides, the sequence is TGTGCCAGCAGTGACACATTAGCCAAAAACATTCAGTACTTC. The translation is CASSDTLAKNIQYF.